The 24 T cell receptor beta chains presented below share a single source sample, sequenced in a study of cytomegalovirus exposure and HLA in healthy donors. In the PCR, 60 Vbeta and 13 Jbeta primers were used. TCRdb keeps only in-frame clones here, not all; method: immunoSEQ multiplex PCR. The data show roughly 200,000 clones, with 80% to 90% seen just once and 1% to 1.5% held by the top ten. Sample: PBMCs. These receptors were collected from a man aged 25 to 40 in good health and CMV-seronegative.

The gene calls are TRBV10-3 and TRBJ1-1, with D possibly being TRBD1 (6 bases). The germline V and J ends were trimmed by 1 base and 1 base, with 10 bases remaining between them. The CDR3 consists of 15 residues. Germline V lookup: CDR1 ENHRY, CDR2 SYGVKD. This CDR3 is CAISEWGGGNTEAFF. The DNA of the CDR3 is TGTGCCATCAGTGAGTGGGGGGGCGGGAACACTGAAGCTTTCTTT.

J is TRBJ1-1 and V is TRBV6-5; possibly TRBD1 for D (5 bases). The V gene's germline CDR1 is MNHEY and CDR2 SVGAGI. This CDR3 has 13 amino acids. Trimming stripped 4 bases from V and 8 bases from J, with 14 bases between. The CDR3 coding sequence is TGTGCCAGCAGTTTGGGGCAGCTTGTAGAAGCTTTCTTT. The encoded protein is CASSLGQLVEAFF.

The chain couples TRBV9 to TRBJ2-7, with 15 bases matching TRBD2. Germline V gene sequence: CDR1 SGDLS, CDR2 YYNGEE. The V gene end was trimmed by 3 bases and the J gene end by 1 base; junction bases not matched to a gene: 5. The CDR3 length is 17 residues. Here the CDR3 DNA reads TGTGCCAGCAGCGAGGGACTAGCGGGAGGTTCTTCCTACGAGCAGTACTTC. Its protein product is CASSEGLAGGSSYEQYF.

This clone was picked up a small number of times. The chain has TRBV7-9 and TRBJ1-4, with 9 bases fitting TRBD1. V gave up 5 bases and J gave up 14 bases; unmatched junction bases: 3. CDR1 is SEHNR and CDR2 is FQNEAQ in the germline V gene (reference sequence). CDR3 size: 11 residues. CDR3 sequence (DNA): TGTGCCAGCAGCGTCGACAGGGGGCTGTTTTTT. This sequence encodes CASSVDRGLFF.

This clone was seen only once. The chain is built from TRBV6-1 and TRBJ1-5, with D possibly being TRBD1 (5 bases). CDR1 and CDR2 from the germline V gene are MNHNS and SASEGT. The CDR3 loop spans 13 amino acids. V gave up 10 bases and J gave up 4 bases, with 14 bases separating them. The DNA of the CDR3 is TGTGCCAATGCGGCAGGGAGGAATCAGCCCCAGCATTTT. Amino acid sequence: CANAAGRNQPQHF.

For this clone: The conserved closing phenylalanine or tryptophan is absent in this CDR3, likely reflecting a read error. The limits of the CDR3 on the DNA are not certain, so only TCRdb's listed CDR3 is given. The chain is built from TRBV30 and TRBJ2-3; the table's TRBD2 call for D was not verified on the DNA. The CDR3 sequence runs 11 residues, both termini included. Germline-derived CDR1 and CDR2 are GTSNPN and SVGIG (reference sequence). The CDR3 protein is CAWSHSGSLNL.

The genes are TRBV9 and TRBJ2-5; a possible D gene is TRBD2 (5 bases). The better agreement between TRBJ2-7 and the DNA end casts doubt on the J call. The CDR3 is made up of 16 amino acids. The germline CDR1 and CDR2 sequences are SGDLS and YYNGEE. In nucleotides, the CDR3 is TGTGCCAGCAGCGTAGCCCTGGAGGCCGACTCCTACGAGCAGTACTTC. The encoded protein is CASSVALEADSYEQYF.

V usage is TRBV5-1 and J usage is TRBJ2-7, with D tentatively TRBD1 (6 bases). The ends were cut back, 0 bases at V and 5 bases at J, with 12 bases in the middle. CDR1 is SGHRS and CDR2 is YFSETQ in the germline V gene. The CDR3 runs 14 residues. The CDR3 here is CASSLATGFNEQYF. In DNA form, the CDR3 reads TGCGCCAGCAGCTTGGCTACAGGGTTTAACGAGCAGTACTTC. The variable domain in full, with the rest retrieved from reference TRBV5-1 and TRBJ2-7, is KAGVTQTPRYLIKTRGQQVTLSCSPISGHRSVSWYQQTPGQGLQFLFEYFSETQRNKGNFPGRFSGRQFSNSRSEMNVSTLELGDSALYLCASSLATGFNEQYFGPGTRLTVT.

The V and J genes are TRBV7-8 and TRBJ2-5; D call uncertain. The CDR3 loop spans 16 amino acids. Trimming cost V 1 base and J 5 bases, with 17 bases left between them. Germline CDR1 is SGHVS and CDR2 is FQNEAQ. CDR3 nucleotide sequence: TGTGCCAGCAGCTTAGGATCCCCCCGCAGGTTGGAGACCCAGTACTTC. The encoded protein is CASSLGSPRRLETQYF.

The chain links TRBV5-1 to TRBJ2-3; possibly TRBD2 for D (6 bases). Trimming cost V 0 bases and J 6 bases, with 17 bases left between them. The CDR3 length is 16 residues. The germline CDR1 and CDR2 sequences are SGHRS and YFSETQ. The CDR3 reads CASSLELGGSRDTQYF. The CDR3 DNA follows: TGCGCCAGCAGCTTGGAACTGGGAGGATCTAGGGATACGCAGTATTTT.

V gene TRBV7-9 combines with J gene TRBJ2-7; 11 bases align to TRBD2. There are 15 residues in the CDR3. Losses at the gene ends were 5 bases for V and 2 bases for J; bases not matched to a gene: 5. Germline loops: CDR1 SEHNR, CDR2 FQNEAQ (reference sequence). In DNA, the CDR3 is TGTGCCAGCAGCGACGGGACTAGCGGTGCCTACGAGCAGTACTTC. As protein: CASSDGTSGAYEQYF.

In its sample, this clone was seen a few times. The V gene is TRBV2, the J gene TRBJ1-2; tentative D call: TRBD1 (6 bases). The CDR3 is 16 residues long. Looked up from germline, CDR1 is SNHLY and CDR2 is FYNNEI. V was pared by 6 bases and J by 8 bases, with 25 bases between. The CDR3 loop is CASSSSDRILVSGYTF. Written as DNA, the CDR3 is TGTGCCAGCAGCTCGTCCGACAGGATACTTGTTAGCGGCTACACCTTC.

This clone appeared a single time. The chain recombines TRBV6-6 with TRBJ2-7, with a possible D match to TRBD2 (5 bases). V dropped 8 bases and J dropped 3 bases, with 11 bases sitting between them. The CDR3 runs 12 residues. Germline V gene data show CDR1 as MNHNY and CDR2 as SVGAGI (reference sequence). The CDR3 reads CASGRDIYEQYF. The DNA for the CDR3 is TGTGCCAGCGGTCGGGATATCTACGAGCAGTACTTC.

Of note for this clone: At one end the junction does not follow the germline gene, possibly because of a read error. The rearrangement links TRBV7-9 to TRBJ2-7; D is unresolved. Germline CDR1 is SEHNR and CDR2 is FQNEAQ (reference sequence). The CDR3 loop spans 13 amino acids. CDR3 nucleotides: TGTTCCAGCACCTCTCGCGTTTCCTACGAGCAGTACTTC. Amino acid sequence: CSSTSRVSYEQYF. Variable domain in full (rest from reference TRBV7-9 and TRBJ2-7): DTGVSQNPRHKITKRGQNVTFRCDPISEHNRLYWYRQTLGQGPEFLTYFQNEAQLEKSRLLSDRFSAERPKGSFSTLEIQRTEQGDSAMYLCSSTSRVSYEQYFGPGTRLTVT.

The chain links TRBV5-1 to TRBJ2-2; 8 bases fit TRBD1. This CDR3 is 15 amino acids long. Trimming took 4 bases from V and 3 from J; bases not matched to a gene: 5. Germline CDR1 and CDR2: SGHRS and YFSETQ. CDR3 residues: CASSPLTGDTGELFF. The CDR3 DNA reads as TGCGCCAGCAGCCCCTTGACAGGGGACACCGGGGAGCTGTTTTTT.

The chain combines TRBV6-5 with TRBJ1-1; tentative D call: TRBD1 (6 bases). Trimming cost V 2 bases and J 6 bases, with 13 bases left between them. The germline CDR1 and CDR2 sequences are MNHEY and SVGAGI. CDR3 size: 14 residues. CDR3 residues: CASSYVVGGPEAFF. DNA of the CDR3: TGTGCCAGCAGTTACGTCGTTGGGGGCCCTGAAGCTTTCTTT.

The chain has TRBV11-2 and TRBJ2-1; D gene uncertain. Germline V gene sequence: CDR1 SGHAT, CDR2 FQNNGV. This CDR3 contains 11 residues. V was pared by 5 bases and J by 4 bases, with 3 bases between. The CDR3 coding sequence is TGTGCCAGCAGCCAGTACAATGAGCAGTTCTTC. Translation gives CASSQYNEQFF.

The chain has TRBV19 and TRBJ2-3; the D gene is possibly TRBD2 (6 bases). Germline CDR1 and CDR2: LNHDA and SQIVND (reference sequence). The CDR3 spans 13 residues. The V end was cut by 10 bases, the J end by 4 bases, with 15 bases between. The CDR3 here is CATNPASADTQYF. The CDR3 coding sequence is TGTGCCACCAACCCAGCTAGCGCAGATACGCAGTATTTT. The full variable domain, completed using reference TRBV19 and TRBJ2-3, is DGGITQSPKYLFRKEGQNVTLSCEQNLNHDAMYWYRQDPGQGLRLIYYSQIVNDFQKGDIAEGYSVSREKKESFPLTVTSAQKNPTAFYLCATNPASADTQYFGPGTRLTVL.

This clone was recorded a few times. The CDR3 coding sequence is TGTGCCAGCACCAAAGGACAGGCGCCCCAAGAGACCCAGTACTTC. Translating gives CASTKGQAPQETQYF. The chain is built from TRBV6-6 and TRBJ2-5; 7 bases are shared with TRBD1. This CDR3 has 15 residues. Looked up from germline, CDR1 is MNHNY and CDR2 is SVGAGI (reference sequence). J was trimmed by 1 base and V by 7 bases; bases with no gene match: 9.

J is TRBJ1-4 and V is TRBV30, with 8 bases matching TRBD1. The CDR3 spans 13 residues. V shed 0 bases and J 8 bases; nucleotides not matched to a gene: 2. The germline V gene has CDR1 GTSNPN and CDR2 SVGIG (reference sequence). The CDR3 region is CAWSVPGGEKLFF. In nucleotides, the CDR3 is TGTGCCTGGAGTGTGCCAGGGGGCGAAAAACTGTTTTTT. Full variable domain (missing parts from reference TRBV30 and TRBJ1-4): SQTIHQWPATLVQPVGSPLSLECTVEGTSNPNLYWYRQAAGRGLQLLFYSVGIGQISSEVPQNLSASRPQDRQFILSSKKLLLSDSGFYLCAWSVPGGEKLFFGSGTQLSVL.

This clone was counted a few times. This sequence joins TRBV11-2 and TRBJ1-2; D not resolved. This CDR3 is 14 amino acids long. Trimming left V 3 bases short and J 2 bases short, with 10 bases between. Germline CDR1 is SGHAT and CDR2 is FQNNGV. The CDR3 region has the DNA TGTGCCAGCAGCTTCGAGGGCATAAACTATGGCTACACCTTC. This encodes CASSFEGINYGYTF.

As regards this clone: An end of the junction differs from the germline gene, which may be a read error. The rearrangement links TRBV7-7 to TRBJ2-1; 10 nucleotides line up with TRBD2. CDR1 and CDR2 (germline): SSHAT, FNYEAQ (reference sequence). The CDR3 has 16 amino acids. In nucleotides, the CDR3 is TGTGCTAGCAGCCTGTCGCAGCGGGAGGGCCGGAATGAGCAGTTCTTC. Protein: CASSLSQREGRNEQFF.

V usage is TRBV5-1 and J usage is TRBJ2-1; no firm D call. In germline, CDR1 is SGHRS, CDR2 YFSETQ. Deletions cut 3 bases from V and 3 bases from J, with 16 bases between. CDR3 length equals 16 residues. CDR3 residues: CASSSTPDLIYNEQFF. The CDR3 nucleotides are TGCGCCAGCAGCTCCACTCCCGACTTAATCTACAATGAGCAGTTCTTC.

CDR3 residues: CASSPRRGLSYEQYF. Written as DNA, the CDR3 is TGTGCCAGCAGCCCCCGGAGAGGGCTCTCCTACGAGCAGTACTTC. The chain employs TRBV7-9 and TRBJ2-5; D may be TRBD2 (5 bases). The DNA matches TRBJ2-7 better at its end, which makes the J call doubtful. Germline V gene data show CDR1 as SEHNR and CDR2 as FQNEAQ (reference sequence). This CDR3 contains 15 residues.